Below, 28 T cell receptor beta chains from the same sample are listed, as sequenced in a study of CD8 T cells in ankylosing spondylitis. One entry per CDR3 protein, called by TCRdb with MiXCR from the 5' RACE reads. The sample records a few hundred thousand distinct CDR3 sequences, roughly 20% being singletons. Source material: blood, either unsorted or a sorted T cell fraction (not recorded which). These TCRs come from a female donor with ankylosing spondylitis or in good health (not recorded which).

This clonotype was detected ten times or more. This rearrangement joins TRBV20-1 to TRBJ2-1; no definite D call. The CDR3 covers 14 residues. The ends were cut back, 5 bases at V and 4 bases at J, with 15 bases in the middle. CDR1 and CDR2 (germline): DFQATT, SNEGSKA (reference sequence). The CDR3 bases are TGCAGTGCTGGCCGGGCCCGCGTATACAATGAGCAGTTCTTC. This translates into CSAGRARVYNEQFF.

This chain links TRBV20-1 with TRBJ1-6; D might be TRBD1 (5 bases). The germline CDR1 and CDR2 sequences are DFQATT and SNEGSKA (reference sequence). The CDR3 covers 16 residues. Trimming cost V 6 bases and J 6 bases, with 21 bases left between them. The CDR3 reads CSAGTPQGVSNSPLHF. The CDR3 DNA reads TGCAGTGCCGGAACGCCGCAGGGAGTTAGTAATTCACCCCTCCACTTT.

The CDR3 DNA reads as TGCAGTGCTCCTAGGACAGGGAACGAAAAACTGTTTTTT. Its protein is CSAPRTGNEKLFF. The chain carries TRBV20-1 and TRBJ1-4; TRBD1 agrees at 8 bases. The CDR3 is 13 amino acids. Germline values: CDR1 DFQATT, CDR2 SNEGSKA (reference sequence). The ends lost 5 bases at V and 8 bases at J; junction bases unmatched: 7.

This clonotype was detected a few times. The chain is built from TRBV5-1 and TRBJ1-4, with D possibly TRBD1 on 6 matching bases. The CDR3 runs to 15 residues. Germline-derived CDR1 and CDR2 are SGHRS and YFSETQ. Trimming shortened V by 4 bases and J by 0 bases, and 10 bases separated the two germline ends. For the CDR3, the DNA is TGCGCCAGCAGCCCGGACAGCACAACTAATGAAAAACTGTTTTTT. It codes for CASSPDSTTNEKLFF.

This clonotype turned up a few times. The chain employs TRBV20-1 and TRBJ2-5, with D tentatively TRBD1 (6 bases). The CDR3 covers 13 residues. CDR1 is DFQATT, CDR2 SNEGSKA, per germline (reference sequence). V dropped 3 bases and J dropped 1 base, with 9 bases sitting between them. In DNA, the CDR3 is TGCAGTGCTAGCTACAGGGCCCAAGAGACCCAGTACTTC. This translates into CSASYRAQETQYF.

This clonotype occurred a few times. The J gene is TRBJ2-5, the V gene TRBV12-3 or TRBV12-4, with 11 positions matching TRBD2. Unmatched junction bases numbered 3, after V lost 5 bases and J lost 13 bases. The CDR3 loop spans 11 amino acids. The CDR3 loop is CASSRGLAVYF. The CDR3, as DNA: TGTGCCAGCAGTCGGGGACTAGCGGTGTACTTC.

This clonotype was counted between two and nine times. V is TRBV29-1 and J is TRBJ1-1, with 9 bases matching TRBD1. V trimming: 4 bases; J trimming: 9 bases; junction bases outside the gene matches: 6. Germline V gene sequence: CDR1 SQVTM, CDR2 ANQGSEA. The CDR3 runs 12 residues. CDR3 amino acids: CSVVEDRGKAFF. DNA for the CDR3: TGCAGCGTTGTCGAGGACAGGGGTAAAGCTTTCTTT.

V is TRBV7-9 and J is TRBJ1-1, with D perhaps TRBD1 (5 bases). The CDR3 has 15 amino acids. CDR1 SEHNR and CDR2 FQNEAQ come from the germline V gene (reference sequence). Trimming pared 2 bases from V and 1 base from J, leaving 11 bases between. The CDR3 is CASSLPFGGNTEAFF. The CDR3 nucleotides read TGTGCCAGCAGCTTACCTTTTGGGGGGAACACTGAAGCTTTCTTT.

This clonotype was seen only a few times. J is TRBJ2-1 and V is TRBV7-2, with D unresolved. The V and J ends lost 7 bases and 0 bases respectively, with 7 bases between them. The V gene's germline CDR1 is SGHTA and CDR2 FQGNSA. The CDR3 consists of 13 residues. CDR3 sequence: CASTPSSYNEQFF. The CDR3 DNA is TGTGCCAGCACCCCTAGCTCCTACAATGAGCAGTTCTTC.

This sequence joins TRBV20-1 and TRBJ2-7; D not certain. Between the trimmed V and J ends, which lost 4 bases and 6 bases, there was a span of 10 bases. Germline CDR1 is DFQATT and CDR2 is SNEGSKA (reference sequence). The CDR3 contains 11 residues. The CDR3 spells CSAMRQREQYF. CDR3 in DNA: TGCAGTGCTATGCGCCAGCGCGAGCAGTACTTC.

This clonotype was observed a few times. CDR3 DNA sequence: TGTGCCAGCAGTTTAAGGGGGACTGGGGCCAACGTCCTGACTTTC. Its translation is CASSLRGTGANVLTF. This chain uses TRBV12-3 or TRBV12-4 with TRBJ2-6; the D gene is possibly TRBD1 (6 bases). The CDR3 contains 15 residues. Trimming shortened V by 2 bases and J by 2 bases, and 7 bases separated the two germline ends.

The rearrangement uses TRBV7-2 and TRBJ2-1, with D maybe TRBD2 (5 bases). The CDR3 loop spans 16 amino acids. The V end was cut by 1 base, the J end by 0 bases, with 10 bases between. Germline CDR1 SGHTA, CDR2 FQGNSA. The CDR3 DNA reads as TGTGCCAGCAGCTTAGGTCCGGGAAACTCCTACAATGAGCAGTTCTTC. Amino acid sequence: CASSLGPGNSYNEQFF.

This clonotype was detected a few times. The rearrangement links TRBV6-5 to TRBJ2-7, with D perhaps TRBD1 or TRBD2 (6 bases each). V was trimmed by 4 bases and J by 0 bases, leaving 16 bases between them. From germline, CDR1 is MNHEY and CDR2 SVGAGI. The CDR3 is made up of 16 amino acids. Written as DNA, the CDR3 is TGTGCCAGCAGTTCCTCTAGGGGGGTGAGCTCCTACGAGCAGTACTTC. Translating it yields CASSSSRGVSSYEQYF.

V and J are TRBV20-1 and TRBJ2-7, with TRBD1 matching 10 bases. The J segment lost 3 bases and the V segment lost 1 base, leaving 9 bases of the junction unmatched. The CDR3 has 16 residues. Germline V CDR1 and CDR2: DFQATT, SNEGSKA (reference sequence). The CDR3 bases are TGCAGTGCTAGAGGAGTCCGGGACAGGGGTTACTACGAGCAGTACTTC. This codes for CSARGVRDRGYYEQYF.

The chain recombines TRBV12-3 or TRBV12-4 with TRBJ2-1, with 10 bases that match TRBD2. This CDR3 comprises 23 residues. Trimming at V came to 2 bases and at J to 0 bases, leaving 22 bases not matched to a gene. The chain's CDR3 is CASSLRVRGAGIAGGRSYNEQFF. The CDR3 DNA is TGTGCCAGCAGTTTAAGGGTCAGGGGCGCGGGAATAGCGGGAGGCCGCTCCTACAATGAGCAGTTCTTC.

This clonotype was counted a few times. The rearrangement links TRBV20-1 to TRBJ2-1; TRBD2 matches at 10 bases. CDR3 size: 14 residues. V lost 6 bases, J lost 2 bases, and 4 bases stayed unmatched. Germline V lookup: CDR1 DFQATT, CDR2 SNEGSKA (reference sequence). The CDR3 loop reads CSAKSGRAYNEQFF. As DNA, the CDR3 is TGCAGTGCCAAGAGCGGGAGGGCCTACAATGAGCAGTTCTTC.

Here the CDR3 DNA reads TGTGCCAGCAGCTCCACCGGGACTAGCGGGATAAATGAGCAGTTCTTC. This gives the protein CASSSTGTSGINEQFF. This chain joins TRBV5-4 and TRBJ2-1; 13 bases align to TRBD2. The germline V gene encodes CDR1 SGHNT and CDR2 YYREEE (reference sequence). This CDR3 contains 16 residues. V was pared by 3 bases and J by 7 bases, with 7 bases of the junction left unmatched.

Comments on this clonotype: This may arise from a read error, as a much more abundant clone is one base away. V is TRBV18 and J is TRBJ1-6; D remains ambiguous. The germline gives CDR1 KGHSH, CDR2 LQKENI. The germline V and J ends were trimmed by 4 bases and 2 bases, with 12 bases remaining between them. CDR3 length: 16 residues. CDR3 loop: CASSRMSATYNSPLHF. CDR3 nucleotide sequence: TGTGCCAGCTCACGGATGAGCGCGACCTATAATTCACCCCTCCACTTT. The complete variable domain, with remaining parts taken from reference TRBV18 and TRBJ1-6, reads NAGVMQNPRHLVRRRGQEARLRCSPMKGHSHVYWYRQLPEEGLKFMVYLQKENIIDESGMPKERFSAEFPKEGPSILRIQQVVRGDSAAYFCASSRMSATYNSPLHFGNGTRLTVT.

A few counts support this clonotype. V usage is TRBV2 and J usage is TRBJ1-6, with D unresolved. Trimming stripped 5 bases from V and 7 bases from J, with 6 bases between. The germline V gene encodes CDR1 SNHLY and CDR2 FYNNEI. The CDR3 extends over 12 amino acids. The CDR3 DNA reads TGTGCCAGCAGTCGCGACAATTCACCCCTCCACTTT. It codes for CASSRDNSPLHF.

V and J are TRBV6-1 and TRBJ1-2; D ambiguous. V was pared by 6 bases and J by 0 bases, with 14 bases between. CDR1 is MNHNS and CDR2 is SASEGT in the germline V gene. The CDR3 extends over 15 amino acids. CDR3: CASRGPSQSNYGYTF. As DNA, the CDR3 is TGTGCCAGCAGGGGCCCTTCTCAATCTAACTATGGCTACACCTTC.

This clonotype was observed a handful of times. The V gene is TRBV6-6, the J gene TRBJ2-2; no clear D. V dropped 6 bases and J dropped 5 bases, with 7 bases sitting between them. The CDR3 has 12 residues. The germline V gene encodes CDR1 MNHNY and CDR2 SVGAGI (reference sequence). The CDR3 sequence: CASRSSTGELFF. The CDR3, as DNA: TGTGCCAGCAGGTCTTCTACCGGGGAGCTGTTTTTT.

This rearrangement joins TRBV20-1 to TRBJ2-5, with D maybe TRBD2 (5 bases). V was shortened by 1 base and J by 5 bases, with 14 bases between the two germline ends. The CDR3 contains 14 residues. Germline-derived CDR1 and CDR2 are DFQATT and SNEGSKA (reference sequence). The CDR3 nucleotides are TGCAGTGCTAGAGGGGGAGCGGTGTGGGAGACCCAGTACTTC. Encoded protein: CSARGGAVWETQYF.

This clonotype was found a few times. The chain links TRBV5-1 to TRBJ1-1; 9 bases line up with TRBD1. Germline assignment: CDR1 SGHRS and CDR2 YFSETQ. V gave up 4 bases and J gave up 5 bases; unmatched junction bases: 9. CDR3 length: 15 residues. As DNA, the CDR3 is TGCGCCAGCAGCGATGGGACAGGGCTAGGAACTGAAGCTTTCTTT. Translation gives CASSDGTGLGTEAFF.

This clonotype was seen only a few times. The V and J genes are TRBV7-2 and TRBJ2-3; no clear D gene. V was cut by 6 bases and J by 8 bases, with 12 bases left in between. The germline V gene has CDR1 SGHTA and CDR2 FQGNSA. CDR3 length equals 12 residues. The CDR3 sequence: CASRKEAVTQYF. The CDR3, as DNA: TGTGCCAGCAGAAAAGAAGCCGTTACGCAGTATTTT.

This clonotype came up a few times. A clone one base away is much larger, so this may be a read error. V gene TRBV12-3 or TRBV12-4 combines with J gene TRBJ1-5; D is perhaps TRBD1 (6 bases). V shed 1 base and J shed 2 bases, with 6 bases lying between them. The CDR3 spans 14 residues. This CDR3 reads CASSLDRGNQPQHF. The CDR3 DNA reads TGTGCCAGCAGTTTAGACAGGGGCAATCAGCCCCAGCATTTT.

The chain is built from TRBV4-2 and TRBJ2-1, with D possibly TRBD2 on 7 matching bases. The V end lost 4 bases, the J end lost 5 bases, and 18 bases lay between the germline ends. Germline V CDR1 and CDR2: LGHNA, YNFKEQ. The CDR3 sequence is 16 residues long. In DNA form, the CDR3 reads TGTGCCAGCAGCCGGGGACGAGGGGGGGAGGACAATGAGCAGTTCTTC. Translation: CASSRGRGGEDNEQFF.

This chain connects TRBV30 to TRBJ1-1, with 10 bases lining up with TRBD1. The CDR3 extends over 14 amino acids. Trimming removed 1 base from V and 3 bases from J; junction bases left unmatched: 2. Germline V gene lookup returns CDR1 GTSNPN and CDR2 SVGIG (reference sequence). Here the CDR3 reads CAWSGDRGHTEAFF. The DNA for the CDR3 is TGTGCCTGGAGTGGGGACAGGGGCCACACTGAAGCTTTCTTT.

This clonotype has a handful of counts. V and J are TRBV10-3 and TRBJ1-5; no reliable D call. Germline V gene sequence: CDR1 ENHRY, CDR2 SYGVKD. The CDR3 contains 13 residues. Trimming shortened V by 0 bases and J by 9 bases, and 9 bases separated the two germline ends. CDR3 bases: TGTGCCATCAGTGAGTCGACTGGTGGGCCCCAGCATTTT. Its protein is CAISESTGGPQHF.